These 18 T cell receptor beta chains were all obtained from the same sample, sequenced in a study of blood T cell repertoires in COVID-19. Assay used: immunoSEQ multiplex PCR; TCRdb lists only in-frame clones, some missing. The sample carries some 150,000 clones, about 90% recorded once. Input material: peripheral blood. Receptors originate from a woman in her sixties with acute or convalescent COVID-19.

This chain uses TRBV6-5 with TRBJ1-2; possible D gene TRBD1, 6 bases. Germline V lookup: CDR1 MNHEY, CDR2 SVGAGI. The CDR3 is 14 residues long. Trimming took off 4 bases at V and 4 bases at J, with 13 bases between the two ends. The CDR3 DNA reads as TGTGCCAGCAGTTTTTCCCAGGGGTCCTATGGCTACACCTTC. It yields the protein CASSFSQGSYGYTF.

CDR3 protein: CAAGTNTEAFF. DNA of the CDR3: TGTGCCGCGGGCACGAACACTGAAGCTTTCTTT. This rearrangement joins TRBV7-8 to TRBJ1-1; D is undetermined. The V end was cut by 11 bases, the J end by 1 base, with 8 bases between. Per germline, CDR1 SGHVS and CDR2 FQNEAQ. The CDR3 totals 11 residues.

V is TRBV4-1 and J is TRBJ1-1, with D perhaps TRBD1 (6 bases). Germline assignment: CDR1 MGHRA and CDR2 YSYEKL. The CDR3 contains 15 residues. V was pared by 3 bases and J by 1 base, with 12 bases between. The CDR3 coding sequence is TGCGCCAGCAGCCAGAGATCGGACAGGAACACTGAAGCTTTCTTT. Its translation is CASSQRSDRNTEAFF.

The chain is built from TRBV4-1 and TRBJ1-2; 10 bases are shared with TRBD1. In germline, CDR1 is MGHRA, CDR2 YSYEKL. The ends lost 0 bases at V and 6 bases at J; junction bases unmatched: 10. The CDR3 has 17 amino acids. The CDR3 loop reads CASSQEGTGAWGHGYTF. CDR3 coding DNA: TGCGCCAGCAGCCAAGAAGGGACAGGGGCCTGGGGCCATGGCTACACCTTC.

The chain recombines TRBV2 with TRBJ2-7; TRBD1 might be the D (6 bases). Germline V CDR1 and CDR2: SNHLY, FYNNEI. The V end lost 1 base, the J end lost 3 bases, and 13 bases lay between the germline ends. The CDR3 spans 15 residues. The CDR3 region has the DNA TGTGCCAGCAGTGAAGGACAGGTTGACCTCTACGAGCAGTACTTC. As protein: CASSEGQVDLYEQYF.

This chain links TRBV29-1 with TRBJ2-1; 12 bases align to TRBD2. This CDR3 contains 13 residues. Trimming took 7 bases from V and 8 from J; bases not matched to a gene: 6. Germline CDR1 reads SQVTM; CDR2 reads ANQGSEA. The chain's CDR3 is CSGLAGATDEQFF. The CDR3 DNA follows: TGCAGCGGACTAGCGGGGGCGACAGATGAGCAGTTCTTC.

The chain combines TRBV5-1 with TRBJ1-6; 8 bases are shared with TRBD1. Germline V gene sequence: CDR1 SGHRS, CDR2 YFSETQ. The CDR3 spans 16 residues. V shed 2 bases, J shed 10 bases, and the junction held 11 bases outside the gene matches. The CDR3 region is CASSFGGGTGASPLHF. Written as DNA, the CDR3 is TGCGCCAGCAGCTTTGGGGGGGGGACAGGAGCCTCACCCCTCCACTTT.

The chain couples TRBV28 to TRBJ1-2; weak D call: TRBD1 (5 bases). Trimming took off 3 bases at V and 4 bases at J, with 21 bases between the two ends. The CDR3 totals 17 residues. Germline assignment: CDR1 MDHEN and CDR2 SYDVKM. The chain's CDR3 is CASSLQGRIGLGYGYTF. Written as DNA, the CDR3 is TGTGCCAGCAGTTTGCAGGGTCGTATCGGTTTGGGCTATGGCTACACCTTC.

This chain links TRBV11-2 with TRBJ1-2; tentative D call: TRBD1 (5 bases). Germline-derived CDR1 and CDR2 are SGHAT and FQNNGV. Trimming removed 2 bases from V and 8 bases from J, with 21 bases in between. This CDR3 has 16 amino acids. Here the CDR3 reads CASSLPGGGEIRGYTF. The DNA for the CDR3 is TGTGCCAGCAGCTTACCCGGGGGTGGGGAAATCAGGGGCTACACCTTC.

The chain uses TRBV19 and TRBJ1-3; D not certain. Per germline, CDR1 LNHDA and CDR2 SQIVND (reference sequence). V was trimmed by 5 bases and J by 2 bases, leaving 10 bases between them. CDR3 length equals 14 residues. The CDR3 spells CASSHRTAGNTIYF. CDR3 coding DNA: TGTGCCAGTAGTCACCGTACAGCTGGAAACACCATATATTTT.

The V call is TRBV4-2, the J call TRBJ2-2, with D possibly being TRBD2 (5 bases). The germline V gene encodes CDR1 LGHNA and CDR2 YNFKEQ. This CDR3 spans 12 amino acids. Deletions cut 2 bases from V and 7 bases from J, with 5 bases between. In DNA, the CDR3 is TGTGCCAGCAGCCAACGGGACGGGGAGCTGTTTTTT. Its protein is CASSQRDGELFF.

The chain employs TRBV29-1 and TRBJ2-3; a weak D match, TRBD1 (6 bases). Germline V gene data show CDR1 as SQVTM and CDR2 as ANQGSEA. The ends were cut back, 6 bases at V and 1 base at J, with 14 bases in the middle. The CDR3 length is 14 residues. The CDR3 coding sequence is TGCAGCGTCGGCAGGGGCGTAGGCACAGATACGCAGTATTTT. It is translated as CSVGRGVGTDTQYF.

The CDR3 DNA reads as TGCAGCGTTGCGGGAGCAACCGCAGAAAGATACAATGAGCAGTTCTTC. Protein product: CSVAGATAERYNEQFF. J is TRBJ2-1 and V is TRBV29-1; D perhaps matches TRBD2 (6 bases). V was trimmed by 4 bases and J by 4 bases, leaving 20 bases between them. Germline-derived CDR1 and CDR2 are SQVTM and ANQGSEA. This CDR3 region has 16 residues.

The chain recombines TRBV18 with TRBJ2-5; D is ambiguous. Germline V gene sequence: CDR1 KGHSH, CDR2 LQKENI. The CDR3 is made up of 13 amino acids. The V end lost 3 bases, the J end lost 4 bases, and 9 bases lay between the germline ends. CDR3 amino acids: CASSPPTGETQYF. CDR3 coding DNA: TGTGCCAGCTCACCGCCCACGGGAGAGACCCAGTACTTC. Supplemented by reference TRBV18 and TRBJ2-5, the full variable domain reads NAGVMQNPRHLVRRRGQEARLRCSPMKGHSHVYWYRQLPEEGLKFMVYLQKENIIDESGMPKERFSAEFPKEGPSILRIQQVVRGDSAAYFCASSPPTGETQYFGPGTRLLVL.

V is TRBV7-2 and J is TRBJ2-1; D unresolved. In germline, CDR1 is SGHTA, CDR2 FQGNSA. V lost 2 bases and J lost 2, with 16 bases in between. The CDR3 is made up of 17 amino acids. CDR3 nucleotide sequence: TGTGCCAGCAGCTTATTTGTCGCACTGATCGCCTACAATGAGCAGTTCTTC. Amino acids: CASSLFVALIAYNEQFF.

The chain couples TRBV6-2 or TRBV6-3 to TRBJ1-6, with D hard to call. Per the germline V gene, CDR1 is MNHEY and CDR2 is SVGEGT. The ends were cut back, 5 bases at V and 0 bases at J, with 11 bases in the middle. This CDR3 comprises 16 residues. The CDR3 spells CASSRGGSSYNSPLHF. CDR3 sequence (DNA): TGTGCCAGCAGTCGAGGTGGGAGCTCCTATAATTCACCCCTCCACTTT.

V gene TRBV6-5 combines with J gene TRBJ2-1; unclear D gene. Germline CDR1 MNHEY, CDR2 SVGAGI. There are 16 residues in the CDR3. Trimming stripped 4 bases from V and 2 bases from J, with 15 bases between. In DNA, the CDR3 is TGTGCCAGCAGTTTCCGGGTAGGAGTCACCTACAATGAGCAGTTCTTC. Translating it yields CASSFRVGVTYNEQFF.

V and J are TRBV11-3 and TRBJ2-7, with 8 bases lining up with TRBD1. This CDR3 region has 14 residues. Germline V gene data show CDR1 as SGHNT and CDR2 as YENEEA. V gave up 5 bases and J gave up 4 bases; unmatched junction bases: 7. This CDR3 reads CASSQGTGQYEQYF. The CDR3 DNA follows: TGTGCCAGCAGCCAAGGGACAGGTCAATACGAGCAGTACTTC.